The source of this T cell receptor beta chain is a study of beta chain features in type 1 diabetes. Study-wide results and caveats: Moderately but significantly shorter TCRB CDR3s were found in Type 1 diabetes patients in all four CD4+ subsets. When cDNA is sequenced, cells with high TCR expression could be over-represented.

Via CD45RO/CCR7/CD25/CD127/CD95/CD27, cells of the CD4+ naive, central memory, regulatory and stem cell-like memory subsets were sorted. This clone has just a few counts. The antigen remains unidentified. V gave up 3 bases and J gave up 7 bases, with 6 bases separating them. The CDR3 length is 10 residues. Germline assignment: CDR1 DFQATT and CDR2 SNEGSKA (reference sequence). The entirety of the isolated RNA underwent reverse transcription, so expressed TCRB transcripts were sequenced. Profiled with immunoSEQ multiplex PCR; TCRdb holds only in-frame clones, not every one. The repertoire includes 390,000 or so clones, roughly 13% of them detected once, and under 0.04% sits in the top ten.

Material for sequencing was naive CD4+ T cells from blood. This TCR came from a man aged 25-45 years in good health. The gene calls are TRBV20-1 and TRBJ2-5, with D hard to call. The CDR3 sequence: CSASWGTQYF. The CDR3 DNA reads TGCAGTGCTAGTTGGGGGACCCAGTACTTC.